This T cell receptor beta chain comes out of a study of neurological immune-mediated disorders. The study, taken as a whole, reports: Because no CDR3 amino acid sequences were shared across subjects by expanded clones, private repertoires were suggested in all groups.

Noted time point: longitudinal time-point 2. cDNA was made by 5'RACE with 10-nucleotide random UMIs. Via MiXCR, TCRdb re-called the 5' RACE reads, giving one row per CDR3 protein. The sample has approximately 82,000 distinct CDR3 sequences, about 13% seen once; the top ten hold under 6%. This clonotype was seen many times. The antigen remains undetermined. This receptor was identified in a female donor with HTLV-1-associated myelopathy (HAM/TSP). The sequencing sample was made of PBMCs.

CDR3 sequence: CASSEGTGLPDTQYF. In DNA, the CDR3 is TGCGCCAGCAGCGAAGGGACAGGTCTCCCAGATACGCAGTATTTT. The chain carries TRBV5-1 and TRBJ2-3; 8 bases are shared with TRBD1. V lost 4 bases, J lost 4 bases, and 8 bases stayed unmatched. This CDR3 is 15 amino acids long. Germline V CDR1 and CDR2: SGHRS, YFSETQ.